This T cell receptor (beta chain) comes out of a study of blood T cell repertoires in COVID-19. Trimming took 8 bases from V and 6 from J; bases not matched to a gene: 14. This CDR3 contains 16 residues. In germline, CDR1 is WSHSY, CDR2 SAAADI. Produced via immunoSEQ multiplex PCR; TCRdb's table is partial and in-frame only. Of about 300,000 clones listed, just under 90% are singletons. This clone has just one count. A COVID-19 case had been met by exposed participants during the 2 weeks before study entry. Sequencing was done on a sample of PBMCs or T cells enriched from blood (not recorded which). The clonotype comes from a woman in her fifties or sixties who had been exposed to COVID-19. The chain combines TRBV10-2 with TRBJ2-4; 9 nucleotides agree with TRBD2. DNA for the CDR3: TGCGCCAGCCGAGAGGCGGGGGGGCGAACGGGAAACATTCAGTACTTC. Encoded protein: CASREAGGRTGNIQYF.